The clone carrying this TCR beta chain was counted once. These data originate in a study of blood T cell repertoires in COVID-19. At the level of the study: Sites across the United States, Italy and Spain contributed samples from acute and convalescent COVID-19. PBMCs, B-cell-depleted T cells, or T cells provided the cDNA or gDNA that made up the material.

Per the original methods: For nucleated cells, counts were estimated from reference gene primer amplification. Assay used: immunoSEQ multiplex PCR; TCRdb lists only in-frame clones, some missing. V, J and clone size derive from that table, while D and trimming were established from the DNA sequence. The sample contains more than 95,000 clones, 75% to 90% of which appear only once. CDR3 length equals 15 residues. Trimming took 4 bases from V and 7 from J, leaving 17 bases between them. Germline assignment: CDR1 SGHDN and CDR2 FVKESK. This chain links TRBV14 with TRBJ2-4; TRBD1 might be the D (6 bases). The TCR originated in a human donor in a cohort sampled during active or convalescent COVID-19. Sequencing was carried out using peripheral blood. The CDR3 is CASSPNAGADNIQYF. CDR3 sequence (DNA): TGTGCCAGCAGCCCCAACGCAGGGGCAGACAACATTCAGTACTTC.